This TCR beta chain was recovered during a study of T cells in Graves' hyperthyroidism and ophthalmopathy. This CDR3 has 14 amino acids. Germline V lookup: CDR1 MDHEN, CDR2 SYDVKM. Trimming shortened V by 3 bases and J by 5 bases, and 13 bases separated the two germline ends. TCR beta CDR3 regions were amplified from RNA. The HTBI primer set drove a first-round RT-PCR of the TCR CDR3. Via MiXCR, TCRdb re-called the multiplex PCR reads, giving one row per CDR3 protein. The top ten hold around a third of the sample, which has about 640,000 distinct CDR3 sequences, more than 20% seen once. A NOSPECS grade of at least 4, a Clinical Activity Score of at least 3 and duration under 3 months were recorded in ophthalmopathy patients.

This chain connects TRBV28 to TRBJ1-1; D might be TRBD1 (6 bases). Material for sequencing was blood. The clonotype was recovered from a man aged 25-45 years with Graves' ophthalmopathy. The CDR3 reads CASSLIRGRTEAFF. In DNA, the CDR3 is TGTGCCAGCAGTTTGATCAGGGGTCGAACTGAAGCTTTCTTT.